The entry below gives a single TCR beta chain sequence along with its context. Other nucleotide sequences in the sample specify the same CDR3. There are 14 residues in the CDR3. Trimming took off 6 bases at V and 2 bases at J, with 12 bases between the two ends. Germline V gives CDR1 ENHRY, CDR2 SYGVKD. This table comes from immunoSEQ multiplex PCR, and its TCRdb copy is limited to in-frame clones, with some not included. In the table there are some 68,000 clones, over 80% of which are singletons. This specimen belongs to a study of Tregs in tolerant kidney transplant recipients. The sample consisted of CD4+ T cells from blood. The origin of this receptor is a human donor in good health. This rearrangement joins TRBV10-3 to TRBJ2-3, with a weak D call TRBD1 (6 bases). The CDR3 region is CAIRRTAPTDTQYF. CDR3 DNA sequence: TGTGCCATCAGAAGGACAGCTCCCACAGATACGCAGTATTTT.